These 5 T cell receptor beta chains originate from one sample sequenced in a study of T cell responses to AZD1222 COVID-19 vaccine. Repertoires were generated with immunoSEQ multiplex PCR, while TCRdb's copy carries only in-frame clones and drops some. Of roughly 51,000 clones in the sample, 80% to 90% were seen once. The sample consisted of peripheral blood, taken 28 days after the second AZD1222 dose. The receptor set was obtained from an adult who received the AZD1222 COVID-19 vaccine.

This clone appeared a single time. This rearrangement joins TRBV5-1 to TRBJ2-7, with 9 nucleotides matching TRBD1. The CDR3 extends over 15 amino acids. The ends lost 0 bases at V and 3 bases at J; junction bases unmatched: 4. CDR1 is SGHRS and CDR2 is YFSETQ in the germline V gene. DNA for the CDR3: TGCGCCAGCAGCTTGGGGGGACAGGGATACTACGAGCAGTACTTC. Its translation is CASSLGGQGYYEQYF. Full variable domain (rest looked up from reference TRBV5-1 and TRBJ2-7): KAGVTQTPRYLIKTRGQQVTLSCSPISGHRSVSWYQQTPGQGLQFLFEYFSETQRNKGNFPGRFSGRQFSNSRSEMNVSTLELGDSALYLCASSLGGQGYYEQYFGPGTRLTVT.

The rearrangement uses TRBV7-8 and TRBJ2-1; 7 bases are shared with TRBD2. Germline values: CDR1 SGHVS, CDR2 FQNEAQ. The CDR3 covers 18 residues. The V gene end was trimmed by 5 bases and the J gene end by 2 bases; junction bases not matched to a gene: 15. The CDR3 DNA follows: TGTGCCAGCAGCACGCAGACGATCCGGGACTACCCCTACAATGAGCAGTTCTTC. As protein: CASSTQTIRDYPYNEQFF.

The chain links TRBV5-1 to TRBJ2-1; TRBD2 matches at 10 bases. This CDR3 comprises 16 residues. After removal of 0 bases from V and 4 bases from J, the junction contained 4 bases not matched to a gene. Germline values: CDR1 SGHRS, CDR2 YFSETQ. CDR3 coding DNA: TGCGCCAGCAGCTTGGCTGTGACTAGCGGGTACAATGAGCAGTTCTTC. Translating gives CASSLAVTSGYNEQFF.

This chain uses TRBV7-2 with TRBJ2-7; TRBD2 is a possible D gene (6 bases). The CDR3 has 14 residues. The germline V gene has CDR1 SGHTA and CDR2 FQGNSA. V was trimmed by 5 bases and J by 5 bases, leaving 16 bases between them. CDR3 protein: CASSPPGVRDEQYF. The CDR3 DNA reads TGTGCCAGCAGCCCCCCGGGAGTCAGGGACGAGCAGTACTTC.

The chain recombines TRBV27 with TRBJ1-2; 7 bases agree with TRBD1. Germline values: CDR1 MNHEY, CDR2 SMNVEV (reference sequence). J was trimmed by 3 bases and V by 6 bases; bases with no gene match: 19. The CDR3 is 18 amino acids. CDR3 nucleotide sequence: TGTGCCAGCAGCCTCGCGACCGGGACAGACTCCGAACACTATGGCTACACCTTC. Encoded protein: CASSLATGTDSEHYGYTF.